Here is one TCR beta chain with its context. This sample stems from a study of monozygotic twins with inflammatory bowel disease. The CDR3 length is 13 residues. CDR1 and CDR2 from the germline V gene are SEHNR and FQNEAQ (reference sequence). TCRdb re-called the 5' RACE reads and shows each CDR3 protein once, DNA omitted. Listed are 300,000 to 400,000 distinct CDR3 sequences; 2% to 3% falls within the top ten. Whole-blood RNA isolation (total RNA) proceeded without T cell sorting. The chain joins TRBV7-9 to TRBJ2-5. Material for sequencing was blood. This receptor was obtained from a human donor with ulcerative colitis or Crohn's disease, or a healthy co-twin of an affected twin (not recorded which). This CDR3 reads CASSLAAQETQYF. Drawing the rest from reference TRBV7-9 and TRBJ2-5, the complete variable domain is DTGVSQNPRHKITKRGQNVTFRCDPISEHNRLYWYRQTLGQGPEFLTYFQNEAQLEKSRLLSDRFSAERPKGSFSTLEIQRTEQGDSAMYLCASSLAAQETQYFGPGTRLLVL.